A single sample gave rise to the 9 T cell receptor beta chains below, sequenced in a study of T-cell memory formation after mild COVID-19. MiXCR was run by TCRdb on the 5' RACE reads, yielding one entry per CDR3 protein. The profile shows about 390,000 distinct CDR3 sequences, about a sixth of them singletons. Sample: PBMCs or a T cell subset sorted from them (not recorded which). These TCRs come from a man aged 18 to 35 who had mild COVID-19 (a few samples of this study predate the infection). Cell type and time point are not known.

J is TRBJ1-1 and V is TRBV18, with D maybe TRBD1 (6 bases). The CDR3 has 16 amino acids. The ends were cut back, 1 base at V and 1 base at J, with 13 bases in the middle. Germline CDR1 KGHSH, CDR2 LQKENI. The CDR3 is CASSPRDGGQNTEAFF. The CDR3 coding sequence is TGTGCCAGCTCACCACGGGATGGGGGACAGAACACTGAAGCTTTCTTT.

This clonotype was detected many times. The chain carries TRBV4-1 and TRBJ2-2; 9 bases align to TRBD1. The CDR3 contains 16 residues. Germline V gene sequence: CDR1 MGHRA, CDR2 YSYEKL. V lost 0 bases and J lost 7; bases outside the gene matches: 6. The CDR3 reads CASSQDSQGAYGELFF. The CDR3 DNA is TGCGCCAGCAGCCAAGATTCACAGGGGGCTTACGGGGAGCTGTTTTTT.

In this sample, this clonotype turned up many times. CDR3 coding DNA: TGTGCCAGCAGGTGGGACGGAGACACCGGGGAGCTGTTTTTT. It codes for CASRWDGDTGELFF. V gene TRBV7-2 combines with J gene TRBJ2-2, with D possibly called TRBD1 or TRBD2 (5 bases each). Trimming took 6 bases from V and 3 from J, leaving 11 bases between them. From germline, CDR1 is SGHTA and CDR2 FQGNSA. CDR3 size: 14 residues.

CDR3 sequence: CASSEKTAPGDEQYF. The CDR3 coding sequence is TGTGCCAGCAGCGAAAAGACAGCCCCGGGAGACGAGCAGTACTTC. The V call is TRBV11-2, the J call TRBJ2-7; weak D call: TRBD2 (6 bases). V was trimmed by 5 bases and J by 5 bases, leaving 19 bases between them. This CDR3 contains 15 residues. Germline CDR1 and CDR2: SGHAT and FQNNGV.

For the CDR3, the DNA is TGTGCCAGTAGTATGATGGACAGGGGGCTCGAGCAGTACTTC. This gives the protein CASSMMDRGLEQYF. This rearrangement joins TRBV19 to TRBJ2-7; TRBD1 matches at 11 bases. This CDR3 region has 14 residues. Looked up from germline, CDR1 is LNHDA and CDR2 is SQIVND (reference sequence). The trim removed 3 bases at V and 6 bases at J, leaving 4 bases unmatched.

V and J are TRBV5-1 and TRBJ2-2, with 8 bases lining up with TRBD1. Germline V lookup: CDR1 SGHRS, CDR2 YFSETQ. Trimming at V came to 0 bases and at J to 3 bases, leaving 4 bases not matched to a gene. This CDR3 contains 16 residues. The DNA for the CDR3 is TGCGCCAGCAGCTTGGATCCAGGGGGCGACACCGGGGAGCTGTTTTTT. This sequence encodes CASSLDPGGDTGELFF.

DNA of the CDR3: TGTGCCAGCAGTTCGCTGGGGGCCAACGTCCTGACTTTC. This translates into CASSSLGANVLTF. The V call is TRBV6-5, the J call TRBJ2-6; no firm D call. Germline V gene sequence: CDR1 MNHEY, CDR2 SVGAGI. The CDR3 length is 13 residues. The V gene lost 4 bases and the J gene lost 4 bases, with 5 bases spanning the gap.

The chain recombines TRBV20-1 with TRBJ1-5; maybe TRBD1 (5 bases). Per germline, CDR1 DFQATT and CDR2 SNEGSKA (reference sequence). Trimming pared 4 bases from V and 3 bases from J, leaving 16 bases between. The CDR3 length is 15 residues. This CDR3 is CSAISGASVNQPQHF. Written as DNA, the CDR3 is TGCAGTGCTATCTCTGGGGCTTCGGTCAATCAGCCCCAGCATTTT.

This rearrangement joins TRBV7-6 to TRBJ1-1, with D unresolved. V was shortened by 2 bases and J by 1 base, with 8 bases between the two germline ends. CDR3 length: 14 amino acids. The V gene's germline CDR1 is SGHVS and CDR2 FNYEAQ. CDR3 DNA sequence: TGTGCCAGCAGCTTATTTACCGAGAACACTGAAGCTTTCTTT. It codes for CASSLFTENTEAFF.